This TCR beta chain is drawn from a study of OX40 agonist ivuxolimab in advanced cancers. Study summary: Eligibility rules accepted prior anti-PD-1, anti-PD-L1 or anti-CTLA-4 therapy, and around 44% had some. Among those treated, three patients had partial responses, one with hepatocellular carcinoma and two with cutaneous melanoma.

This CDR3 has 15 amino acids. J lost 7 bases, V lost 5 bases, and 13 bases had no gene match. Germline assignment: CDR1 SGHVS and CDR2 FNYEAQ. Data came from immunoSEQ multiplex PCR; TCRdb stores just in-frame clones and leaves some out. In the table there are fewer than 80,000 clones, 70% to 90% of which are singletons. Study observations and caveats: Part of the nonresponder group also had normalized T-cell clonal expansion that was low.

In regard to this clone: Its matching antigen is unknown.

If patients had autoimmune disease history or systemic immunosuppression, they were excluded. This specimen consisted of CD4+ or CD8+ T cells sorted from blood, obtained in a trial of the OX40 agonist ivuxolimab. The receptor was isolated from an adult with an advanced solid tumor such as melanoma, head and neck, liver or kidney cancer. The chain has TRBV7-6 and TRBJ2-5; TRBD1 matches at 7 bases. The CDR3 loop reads CASSTRTGFEGTQYF. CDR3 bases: TGTGCCAGCAGCACAAGGACAGGTTTCGAGGGGACCCAGTACTTC.